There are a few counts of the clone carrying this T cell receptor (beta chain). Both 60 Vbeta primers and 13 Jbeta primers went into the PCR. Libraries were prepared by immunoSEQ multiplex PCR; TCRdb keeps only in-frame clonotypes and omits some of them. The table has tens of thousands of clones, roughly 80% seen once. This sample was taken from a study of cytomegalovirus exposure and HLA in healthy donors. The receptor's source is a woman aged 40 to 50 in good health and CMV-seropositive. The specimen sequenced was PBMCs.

CDR3 DNA: TGTGCCAGCAGCTCTTCGGGACTAGCGGGGGGTTTTAGCACAGATACGCAGTATTTT. It specifies CASSSSGLAGGFSTDTQYF. This chain connects TRBV7-2 to TRBJ2-3, with 15 bases identical to TRBD2. V was clipped by 4 bases and J by 0 bases; unmatched bases: 8. This CDR3 region has 19 residues. Per germline, CDR1 SGHTA and CDR2 FQGNSA.